The sequence of this T cell receptor beta chain was determined in a study of T cells expressing NK-cell markers. Reprocessing the 5' RACE reads, TCRdb reports a single entry for every CDR3 protein and omits DNA. The sample data list 500,000 to 600,000 distinct CDR3 sequences. A remark on this clonotype: Its antigen is still unknown.

Overall study results and limits: Dominant NKG2C+ clonotypes in roughly six donors made up about 1.0-8% of CD8+ T cells. Clarity on HCMV specificity was lacking for the expanded NKG2C+ T cell clones. The CD3+CD56-NKG2C+ fraction was also led by these clonotypes in several donors.

Germline lookup yields CDR1 SGHAT and CDR2 FQNNGV. This CDR3 has 15 amino acids. V gene TRBV11-2 combines with J gene TRBJ1-6; TCRdb indicates TRBD1, and absent DNA this call remains unverified. This TCR derives from a man younger than 30 in good health. The sequenced sample was blood T cells: a sorted CD56 or NKG2C T cell subset, CD4+ or CD8+ T cells, or bulk PBMC T cells (not recorded which). CDR3 region: CASSVESGSNSPLHF.